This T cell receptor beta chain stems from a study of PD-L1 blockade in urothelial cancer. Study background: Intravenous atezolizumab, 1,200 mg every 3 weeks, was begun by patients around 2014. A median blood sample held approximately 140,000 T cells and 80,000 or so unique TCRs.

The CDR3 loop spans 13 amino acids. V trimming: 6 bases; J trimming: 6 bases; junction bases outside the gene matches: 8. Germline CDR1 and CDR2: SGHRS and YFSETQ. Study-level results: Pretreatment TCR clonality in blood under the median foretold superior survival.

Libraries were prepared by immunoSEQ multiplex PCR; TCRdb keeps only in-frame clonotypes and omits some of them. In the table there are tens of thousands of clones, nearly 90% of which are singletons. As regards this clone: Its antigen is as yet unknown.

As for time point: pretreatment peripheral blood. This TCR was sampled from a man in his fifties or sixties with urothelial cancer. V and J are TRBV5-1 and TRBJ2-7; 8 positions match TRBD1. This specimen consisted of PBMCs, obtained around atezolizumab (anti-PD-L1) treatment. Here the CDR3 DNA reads TGCGCCAGCACTCTTGACAGGGGCGGCGAGCAGTACTTC. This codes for CASTLDRGGEQYF.